Following are 9 T cell receptor beta chains from one sample sequenced in a study of shared clonotypes between healthy human individuals. Method: immunoSEQ multiplex PCR; TCRdb's copy keeps in-frame clones and lacks some. This repertoire shows about 2 million clones, about 95% found once; its top ten account for around 1.1%. Naive CD8 cells, CD45RO-negative and positively selected for CCR7, excluded terminally differentiated effector memory CD45RA+ cells. Input material: naive CD8+ T cells sorted from blood. These receptors all come from a man between 18 and 35 years old in good health.

The chain carries TRBV6-6 and TRBJ2-5; D perhaps matches TRBD1 (6 bases). Germline V gives CDR1 MNHNY, CDR2 SVGAGI (reference sequence). Trimming took off 1 base at V and 0 bases at J, with 6 bases between the two ends. The CDR3 is 14 amino acids. In nucleotides, the CDR3 is TGTGCCAGCAGTTACTGGGACAACCAAGAGACCCAGTACTTC. This translates into CASSYWDNQETQYF.

Details on this clone: The CDR3 does not close with the conserved phenylalanine or tryptophan, likely indicating a read error. The rearrangement links TRBV30 to TRBJ1-1; TRBD1 is a possible D gene (5 bases). V lost 0 bases to trimming and J lost 5 bases, with 10 bases between them. The CDR3 extends over 13 amino acids. Germline V lookup: CDR1 GTSNPN, CDR2 SVGIG (reference sequence). The chain's CDR3 is CAWSVIRVTEAFL. The CDR3 region has the DNA TGTGCCTGGAGTGTTATCAGGGTTACTGAAGCTTTCCTT.

This rearrangement joins TRBV27 to TRBJ1-1; 7 positions match TRBD1. Germline V lookup: CDR1 MNHEY, CDR2 SMNVEV (reference sequence). This CDR3 contains 15 residues. Trimming removed 8 bases from V and 1 base from J; junction bases left unmatched: 10. The CDR3 DNA reads TGTGCCAGCGGCCAGGTCCCAGGGGGGAACACTGAAGCTTTCTTT. Translation: CASGQVPGGNTEAFF.

The V and J genes are TRBV27 and TRBJ1-2; D gene uncertain. Germline values: CDR1 MNHEY, CDR2 SMNVEV (reference sequence). This CDR3 has 15 amino acids. Trimming cost V 2 bases and J 7 bases, with 17 bases left between them. CDR3 DNA: TGTGCCAGCAGTTTAATACCCTCGGCCTCGGGTGGCTACACCTTC. Encoded protein: CASSLIPSASGGYTF.

The chain links TRBV11-2 to TRBJ1-1; no definite D call. Trimming removed 7 bases at V and 6 bases at J, with 12 bases between. This CDR3 has 12 amino acids. The germline V gene encodes CDR1 SGHAT and CDR2 FQNNGV. The CDR3 spells CASTDRGSEAFF. CDR3 coding DNA: TGTGCCAGCACCGATCGGGGATCTGAAGCTTTCTTT.

This clone occurred once. CDR3 sequence: CASSLLQNTGELFF. The DNA for the CDR3 is TGCGCCAGCAGCTTGTTACAGAACACCGGGGAGCTGTTTTTT. The J gene is TRBJ2-2, the V gene TRBV5-1, with unresolved D. The CDR3 is 14 residues long. The V gene's germline CDR1 is SGHRS and CDR2 YFSETQ. Trimming pared 1 base from V and 1 base from J, leaving 5 bases between.

The V call is TRBV6-5, the J call TRBJ1-2; weak D call: TRBD1 (5 bases). From germline, CDR1 is MNHEY and CDR2 SVGAGI. The CDR3 runs to 15 residues. V was shortened by 6 bases and J by 1 base, with 15 bases between the two germline ends. CDR3 DNA sequence: TGTGCCAGCAGACTTGACAGCGAAGATAACTATGGCTACACCTTC. It encodes CASRLDSEDNYGYTF.

This clone was detected a few times. The chain has TRBV7-3 and TRBJ1-6; D is ambiguous. Looked up from germline, CDR1 is SGHTA and CDR2 is FQGTGA. CDR3 length equals 13 residues. V dropped 3 bases and J dropped 7 bases, with 7 bases sitting between them. In nucleotides, the CDR3 is TGTGCCAGCAGCTTTGACACCAATTCACCCCTCCACTTT. Translated: CASSFDTNSPLHF.

This clone showed up just once. The chain's CDR3 is CASSAGGETYEQYF. CDR3 bases: TGTGCCAGCAGTGCAGGGGGCGAAACCTACGAGCAGTACTTC. This sequence joins TRBV6-5 and TRBJ2-7, with TRBD1 matching over 8 bases. The CDR3 consists of 14 residues. Germline V gene data show CDR1 as MNHEY and CDR2 as SVGAGI. Unmatched junction bases numbered 5, after V lost 5 bases and J lost 2 bases.